Sequencing of this T cell receptor (beta chain) was carried out in a study of shared clonotypes between healthy human individuals. The overall study: For every donor, three CD4 naive, three CD4 memory, two CD8 naive and one CD8 memory plates were used.

The CDR3 loop spans 14 amino acids. CDR1 and CDR2 from the germline V gene are MNHNS and SASEGT. V was pared by 6 bases and J by 0 bases, with 9 bases between. The split of CD4+ cells yielded CD45RA+ naive and CD45RA-negative memory subsets. Original methodology: ImmunoSEQ sequences covered only the junction and lacked quality scores; filtering therefore differed. Method: immunoSEQ multiplex PCR; TCRdb's copy keeps in-frame clones and lacks some. The D gene and trimming were derived from the DNA, and the V and J assignments and clone size from that table. The profile shows roughly 2 million clones, 90% to 95% of them singletons.

Material: naive CD4+ T cells sorted from blood. Subset denoted: CD45RA+ positively selected. This clonotype originated in a man aged 18 to 30 in good health. This chain connects TRBV6-1 to TRBJ1-5, with D hard to call. For the CDR3, the DNA is TGTGCCAGCAGGAACCTTGATAGCAATCAGCCCCAGCATTTT. Translating it yields CASRNLDSNQPQHF.